A single sample gave rise to the 17 T cell receptor beta chains below, sequenced in a study of blood T cell repertoires in COVID-19. TCRdb's copy holds only in-frame clones and misses some; the assay was immunoSEQ multiplex PCR. Here the sample spans hundreds of thousands of clones, 83% being singletons. Sequencing was done on a sample of peripheral blood. The receptors were gathered from a woman aged 25 to 45 with COVID-19, enrolled during active disease.

This clone was observed a few times. The chain recombines TRBV11-2 with TRBJ1-1, with 7 bases aligning to TRBD1. Per the germline V gene, CDR1 is SGHAT and CDR2 is FQNNGV. The V and J ends lost 0 bases and 11 bases, in that order; junction bases with no gene match: 6. The CDR3 length is 13 residues. The CDR3 region is CASSLDWDSEAFF. The DNA of the CDR3 is TGTGCCAGCAGCTTAGACTGGGACAGTGAGGCTTTCTTT.

This clone was picked up a small number of times. The chain uses TRBV5-6 and TRBJ2-3, with D hard to call. V dropped 4 bases and J dropped 3 bases, with 6 bases sitting between them. CDR3 length: 12 residues. Germline V gene data show CDR1 as SGHDT and CDR2 as YYEEEE. The CDR3 loop is CASSQITDTQYF. In nucleotides, the CDR3 is TGTGCCAGCAGCCAAATTACAGATACGCAGTATTTT.

The V and J genes are TRBV5-1 and TRBJ2-5, with 9 positions matching TRBD1. This CDR3 has 15 amino acids. V was pared by 0 bases and J by 4 bases, with 4 bases of the junction left unmatched. The germline gives CDR1 SGHRS, CDR2 YFSETQ. The CDR3 here is CASSLAGTGLETQYF. CDR3 coding DNA: TGCGCCAGCAGCTTGGCCGGGACAGGGTTAGAGACCCAGTACTTC.

A few counts support this clone. This chain connects TRBV19 to TRBJ1-1; perhaps TRBD1 as D (6 bases). Trimming removed 4 bases at V and 4 bases at J, with 10 bases between. The CDR3 runs to 13 residues. In germline, CDR1 is LNHDA, CDR2 SQIVND (reference sequence). The CDR3 is CASSSVRGTEAFF. CDR3 DNA sequence: TGTGCCAGTAGTAGTGTCAGGGGCACTGAAGCTTTCTTT.

The rearrangement links TRBV13 to TRBJ1-1; D perhaps matches TRBD1 (6 bases). The CDR3 is made up of 15 amino acids. Germline V gene lookup returns CDR1 PRHDT and CDR2 FYEKMQ (reference sequence). The germline V and J ends were trimmed by 0 bases and 1 base, with 9 bases remaining between them. The CDR3 spells CASSLGPQGNTEAFF. CDR3 bases: TGTGCCAGCAGCTTAGGACCACAGGGGAACACTGAAGCTTTCTTT.

To note about this clone: The junction shows a germline mismatch at one end, possibly a read error. This chain connects TRBV14 to TRBJ2-1; D possibly corresponds to TRBD1 (5 bases). The germline V gene encodes CDR1 SGHDN and CDR2 FVKESK. This CDR3 contains 16 residues. For the CDR3, the DNA is TGTGCCAGCAGTCAAGGAGACAGTTTCTCCTACAATGAGCAGTTCTTC. It specifies CASSQGDSFSYNEQFF.

The chain uses TRBV7-9 and TRBJ2-5; 8 bases fit TRBD2. V lost 5 bases and J lost 5; bases outside the gene matches: 7. CDR3 size: 14 residues. Germline V gives CDR1 SEHNR, CDR2 FQNEAQ (reference sequence). In nucleotides, the CDR3 is TGTGCCAGCAGCGATTATAGCGGGAAGGAGACCCAGTACTTC. Amino acids: CASSDYSGKETQYF.

V and J are TRBV5-6 and TRBJ2-6, with TRBD1 matching 10 bases. The CDR3 totals 17 residues. Germline loops: CDR1 SGHDT, CDR2 YYEEEE. Losses at the gene ends were 3 bases for V and 0 bases for J; bases not matched to a gene: 3. The CDR3 region is CASSSGTGVSGANVLTF. DNA of the CDR3: TGTGCCAGCAGCTCCGGGACAGGGGTCTCTGGGGCCAACGTCCTGACTTTC.

This rearrangement joins TRBV7-7 to TRBJ2-2; 7 bases align to TRBD2. Losses at the gene ends were 5 bases for V and 11 bases for J; bases not matched to a gene: 17. The CDR3 is made up of 16 amino acids. CDR1 SSHAT and CDR2 FNYEAQ come from the germline V gene (reference sequence). The CDR3 is CASSPVTGEGRGELFF. The CDR3 DNA follows: TGTGCCAGCAGCCCGGTAACGGGGGAGGGCCGCGGAGAGCTGTTTTTT.

This clone was seen only a few times. The V gene is TRBV5-4, the J gene TRBJ2-2, with a weak D call TRBD2 (5 bases). Trimming took off 3 bases at V and 2 bases at J, with 14 bases between the two ends. The CDR3 sequence is 16 residues long. Germline CDR1 and CDR2: SGHNT and YYREEE (reference sequence). CDR3 residues: CASSSGKRLNTGELFF. CDR3 nucleotides: TGTGCCAGCAGCTCGGGGAAGCGACTAAACACCGGGGAGCTGTTTTTT.

The V call is TRBV29-1, the J call TRBJ1-4, with D possibly TRBD1 on 6 matching bases. Trimming removed 6 bases at V and 10 bases at J, with 12 bases between. The CDR3 has 11 residues. Germline CDR1 reads SQVTM; CDR2 reads ANQGSEA. DNA of the CDR3: TGCAGCGTGGACAGCGGGGGAAAACTGTTTTTT. Residues: CSVDSGGKLFF. Complete variable domain (other parts from reference TRBV29-1 and TRBJ1-4): SAVISQKPSRDICQRGTSLTIQCQVDSQVTMMFWYRQQPGQSLTLIATANQGSEATYESGFVIDKFPISRPNLTFSTLTVSNMSPEDSSIYLCSVDSGGKLFFGSGTQLSVL.

In DNA form, the CDR3 reads TGTGCCAGCAGCGAGCACCCGGGGCTAGCGTCCCGGGATACGCAGTATTTT. Protein product: CASSEHPGLASRDTQYF. V usage is TRBV7-2 and J usage is TRBJ2-3; D is possibly TRBD2 (6 bases). Looked up from germline, CDR1 is SGHTA and CDR2 is FQGNSA. The CDR3 contains 17 residues. Trimming stripped 5 bases from V and 6 bases from J, with 24 bases between.

This clone showed up just a few times. V usage is TRBV3-1 (or the pseudogene TRBV3-2) and J usage is TRBJ2-1, with 7 bases identical to TRBD2. There are 14 residues in the CDR3. V lost 1 base, J lost 8 bases, and 5 bases stayed unmatched. From germline, CDR1 is LGHDT and CDR2 YNNKEL (reference sequence). CDR3 residues: CASSQGASGYEQFF. CDR3 in DNA: TGTGCCAGCAGCCAAGGGGCTAGCGGTTATGAGCAGTTCTTC.

V usage is TRBV9 and J usage is TRBJ1-2, with 8 bases lining up with TRBD1. This CDR3 contains 15 residues. Germline CDR1 and CDR2: SGDLS and YYNGEE. J gave up 4 bases and V 0 bases, and 5 bases lay outside the gene matches. The CDR3 sequence is CASSVETGGAYGYTF. The DNA of the CDR3 is TGTGCCAGCAGCGTAGAAACAGGGGGAGCCTATGGCTACACCTTC.

The V gene is TRBV16, the J gene TRBJ2-7, with TRBD2 as a possible D gene (6 bases). The germline gives CDR1 KGHSY, CDR2 FQNENV. The CDR3 runs 13 residues. V gave up 0 bases and J gave up 13 bases, with 16 bases separating them. CDR3 protein: CASSQSGGPGKYF. CDR3 bases: TGTGCCAGCAGCCAATCGGGAGGTCCCGGGAAATACTTC.

The J gene is TRBJ1-1, the V gene TRBV10-3; the match to TRBD1 covers 11 bases. The trim removed 2 bases at V and 4 bases at J, leaving 6 bases unmatched. CDR3 size: 16 residues. The germline V gene encodes CDR1 ENHRY and CDR2 SYGVKD. The CDR3: CAISEARTGGGTEAFF. The CDR3 bases are TGTGCCATCAGTGAGGCAAGGACAGGGGGCGGCACTGAAGCTTTCTTT.

The J gene is TRBJ1-1, the V gene TRBV5-6; no clear D. Trimming took 1 base from V and 5 from J, leaving 15 bases between them. The CDR3 has 15 residues. Germline V gene data show CDR1 as SGHDT and CDR2 as YYEEEE. The CDR3 loop is CASSLFGVGKTEAFF. Here the CDR3 DNA reads TGTGCCAGCAGCTTGTTCGGGGTAGGAAAGACTGAAGCTTTCTTT. The full variable domain, in which reference TRBV5-6 and TRBJ1-1 provide the parts outside the CDR3, is DAGVTQSPTHLIKTRGQQVTLRCSPKSGHDTVSWYQQALGQGPQFIFQYYEEEERQRGNFPDRFSGHQFPNYSSELNVNALLLGDSALYLCASSLFGVGKTEAFFGQGTRLTVV.